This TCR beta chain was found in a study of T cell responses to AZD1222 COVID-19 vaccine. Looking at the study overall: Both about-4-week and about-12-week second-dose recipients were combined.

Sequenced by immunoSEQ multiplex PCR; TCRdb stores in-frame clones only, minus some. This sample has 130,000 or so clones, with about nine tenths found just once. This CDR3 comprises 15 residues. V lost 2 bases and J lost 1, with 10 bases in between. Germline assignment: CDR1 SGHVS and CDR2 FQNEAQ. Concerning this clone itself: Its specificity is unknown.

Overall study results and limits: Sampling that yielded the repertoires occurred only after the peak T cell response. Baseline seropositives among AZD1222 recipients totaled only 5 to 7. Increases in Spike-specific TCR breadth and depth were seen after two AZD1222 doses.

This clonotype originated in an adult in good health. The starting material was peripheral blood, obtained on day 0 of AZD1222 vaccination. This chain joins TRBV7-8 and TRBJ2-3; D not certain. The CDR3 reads CASSLRRIRTDTQYF. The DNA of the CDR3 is TGTGCCAGCAGCTTAAGGCGGATCCGCACAGATACGCAGTATTTT. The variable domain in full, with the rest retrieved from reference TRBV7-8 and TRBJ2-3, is GAGVSQSPRYKVAKRGQDVALRCDPISGHVSLFWYQQALGQGPEFLTYFQNEAQLDKSGLPSDRFFAERPEGSVSTLKIQRTQQEDSAVYLCASSLRRIRTDTQYFGPGTRLTVL.